The entry below describes one T cell receptor beta chain. This clonotype occurred a few times. What this receptor recognizes is not known. No quality values exist for individual bases; no much larger clone is one base distant. This sample was sequenced with an Illumina NovaSeq 6000. cDNA libraries for TCRalpha and TCRbeta were prepared by 5'RACE using constant-segment primers, with sample barcodes and unique molecular identifiers added. RNA was extracted from every sample with Trizol reagent. Amplification of the libraries took two PCR steps, and the second step added a second sample barcode plus Illumina TruSeq adapters. Sequencing of the libraries was done on an Illumina NovaSeq, producing 2 x 150 bp paired-end reads. The authors processed their data as follows. The reads were demultiplexed and collapsed into UMI-guided consensus sequences using migec v1.2.7. Using mixcr v2.1.11, the UMI consensuses were aligned to TRA and TRB V and J templates and assembled into clonotypes. A clonotype was counted as expanded or contracted only if both edgeR and NoisET called the change significant, with noise models trained on biological replicates. For edgeR calls, the thresholds were a false discovery rate-adjusted p below 0.01 and a log2 fold-change of 1. As an exploratory analysis of dynamics, PCA with hierarchical clustering was applied to max-normalized trajectories of the 1000 most abundant clonotypes. The CD4 or CD8 phenotype of responding clones was assigned using the separately sequenced CD4+ and CD8+ repertoires. The raw public data were reprocessed by TCRdb itself: fastp quality trimming at Q25, MiXCR clonotype calling, in-frame beta chains only. Each record represents a unique CDR3 protein, reported with the most common genes and DNA among its rows. TCRdb, not the original authors, processed these V and J calls. The sample data list 400,000 or so distinct CDR3 sequences, and roughly 20% of these were observed just once. The ten biggest clones cover around 8% of the sample.

The data were obtained in a study of T-cell memory formation after mild COVID-19 (dated by TCRdb to the early 2020s). Background for the entire study: Most TCR sequence clusters were specific to one of the two donors. In two donors, T-cell clones that expanded and contracted after mild COVID-19 were followed by sequencing TCRalpha and TCRbeta repertoires longitudinally. The cohort comprised two young, previously healthy adult volunteers, one female and one male.

General findings and caveats noted by the study authors: SARS-CoV-2 specificity was not confirmed for the second-wave clones peaking on day 37. Only a couple of mild cases were covered in the study, and larger cohorts including severe cases with pre-infection samples were considered necessary. From day 15 to 85, contracting clones showed balanced CD4/CD8 phenotypes, whereas a second wave of clones that expanded from day 15 to 37 leaned towards CD4+. Contracting CD4+ clones appeared mostly in the CM and EM memory subsets, whereas CD8+ clones were enriched in EMRA. Some responding clones were found in pre-infection memory, which suggests that pre-existing cross-reactive memory T cells took part in the SARS-CoV-2 response.

Ficoll-Paque density gradient centrifugation was used to isolate PBMCs. The TCR was taken from an adult woman who had mild COVID-19 (a few samples of this study predate the infection). The sample titles of this study are shuffled in the database, so cell type and time point are left out; the donor was told from shared clones. The source material was PBMCs or a T cell subset sorted from them (not recorded which).

The DNA is TGTGCCAGCAGTGAATTTTTTAGCGGGGGATTCGAGCAGTACTTC. It translates to CASSEFFSGGFEQYF. The chain is assembled from TRBV25-1 and TRBJ2-7, and TRBD2 aligns with 9 junction nucleotides. For this chain, trimming is 1 base at the V end and 6 bases at the J end, and the number of junction bases without a gene match is 7. CDR1 and CDR2 are drawn from the germline V gene: MGHDK, SYGVNS. The CDR3 holds 15 amino acids from the cysteine to the phenylalanine. The retained sequence is limited to the CDR3, 45 bases, with the frame set at the first base.